The 8 T cell receptor beta chains below come from one sample, sequenced in a study of beta chain features in type 1 diabetes. Study findings and constraints: TCRB CDR3s were moderately but significantly shorter in Type 1 diabetes patients in all four CD4+ subsets.

Their cognate antigens are unknown. Investigators reverse transcribed all isolated RNA, so they sequenced expressed TCRB transcripts. The protocol was immunoSEQ multiplex PCR, while the TCRdb copy is restricted to in-frame clones and leaves out a portion. The top ten clones hold 0.08% to 0.1% of a sample with about 160,000 clones, about 63% of them seen once. The sample consisted of naive CD4+ T cells from blood. Receptors were obtained from a man aged 30 to 39 with type 1 diabetes.

J is TRBJ1-4 and V is TRBV4-1; no clear D. CDR1 and CDR2 (germline): MGHRA, YSYEKL. The CDR3 is 14 amino acids. V gave up 1 base and J gave up 7 bases, with 10 bases separating them. The CDR3 reads CASSQVAPGEKLFF. Written as DNA, the CDR3 is TGCGCCAGCAGCCAAGTTGCACCGGGTGAAAAACTGTTTTTT.

The rearrangement links TRBV28 to TRBJ2-7; no reliable D call. This CDR3 contains 12 residues. V lost 3 bases to trimming and J lost 6 bases, with 9 bases between them. Germline V gene lookup returns CDR1 MDHEN and CDR2 SYDVKM. In DNA form, the CDR3 reads TGTGCCAGCAGTTTGGCCCTGGGCGAGCAGTACTTC. This codes for CASSLALGEQYF.

The rearrangement joins TRBV29-1 to TRBJ1-1, with D uncertain. The CDR3 is made up of 11 amino acids. V lost 6 bases and J 1 base, leaving 6 bases between the germline ends. The germline V gene encodes CDR1 SQVTM and CDR2 ANQGSEA. CDR3 bases: TGCAGCGTATGGGGGAACACTGAAGCTTTCTTT. Translating gives CSVWGNTEAFF.

This clone came up a few times. This chain links TRBV21-1 with TRBJ1-2. TRBV21-1 is a pseudogene. CDR3 length: 13 amino acids. In DNA, the CDR3 is TGTGCCAGCAGCAAAAGGGCAGTATATGGCTACACCTTC. Protein product: CASSKRAVYGYTF.

A word on this clone: Other DNA variants within this sample encode the same CDR3. V usage is TRBV7-2 and J usage is TRBJ2-7; D remains ambiguous. Germline V gene data show CDR1 as SGHTA and CDR2 as FQGNSA. This CDR3 has 11 residues. Deletions cut 5 bases from V and 1 base from J, with 3 bases between. CDR3 residues: CASSPSYEQYF. CDR3 sequence (DNA): TGTGCCAGCAGCCCATCCTACGAGCAGTACTTC.

J is TRBJ2-3 and V is TRBV6-5; D is tentatively TRBD1 or TRBD2 (6 bases each). Germline values: CDR1 MNHEY, CDR2 SVGAGI. This CDR3 is built from 15 residues. The germline V and J ends were trimmed by 5 bases and 1 base, with 13 bases remaining between them. The CDR3 bases are TGTGCCAGCAGTCCGGGGGCAGGGGGCACAGATACGCAGTATTTT. Its protein product is CASSPGAGGTDTQYF.

The chain uses TRBV29-1 and TRBJ1-2; 10 bases agree with TRBD1. The trim removed 3 bases at V and 3 bases at J, leaving 4 bases unmatched. CDR1 and CDR2 (germline): SQVTM, ANQGSEA. This CDR3 has 14 amino acids. This chain's CDR3 is CSVEVGTGDYGYTF. The CDR3 DNA sequence: TGCAGCGTTGAGGTCGGGACAGGGGACTATGGCTACACCTTC. The complete variable domain, with remaining parts taken from reference TRBV29-1 and TRBJ1-2, reads SAVISQKPSRDICQRGTSLTIQCQVDSQVTMMFWYRQQPGQSLTLIATANQGSEATYESGFVIDKFPISRPNLTFSTLTVSNMSPEDSSIYLCSVEVGTGDYGYTFGSGTRLTVV.

The chain has TRBV11-2 and TRBJ1-1; no clear D gene. The CDR3 has 15 residues. Germline-derived CDR1 and CDR2 are SGHAT and FQNNGV. Trimming cost V 4 bases and J 7 bases, with 19 bases left between them. The CDR3 spells CASSSINQVGSEAFF. The DNA of the CDR3 is TGTGCCAGCAGCTCTATAAACCAGGTGGGGAGTGAAGCTTTCTTT. The whole variable domain, filled in from reference TRBV11-2 and TRBJ1-1, reads EAGVAQSPRYKIIEKRQSVAFWCNPISGHATLYWYQQILGQGPKLLIQFQNNGVVDDSQLPKDRFSAERLKGVDSTLKIQPAKLEDSAVYLCASSSINQVGSEAFFGQGTRLTVV.